A selection of T cell receptor beta chains follows, all from one sample in a study of somatic mutations in cytotoxic T cells in rheumatoid arthritis. TCRdb's table, derived via immunoSEQ multiplex PCR, lists solely in-frame clones and lacks some. The table records 6,000 to 8,000 clones, roughly 90% of them present only once. Sequenced sample: CD8+ T cells sorted from blood. These receptors were obtained from a man aged 40-49 years with rheumatoid arthritis. Each CDR3 is given with its conserved first and last residue. Each record gives: clone size, D gene, V gene, J gene, CDR3 DNA, CDR3 protein. D genes are given only for firm matches. Clone size appears in some rows only: once, few, many, or a class for an expanded clone.

clone_size: few; d_call: TRBD2; v_call: TRBV27; j_call: TRBJ2-7; cdr3_nt: TGTGCCAGCAGTTTATCCCTAGCGGGGGTTGTCTACGAGCAGTACTTC; cdr3_aa: CASSLSLAGVVYEQYF
clone_size: .; d_call: TRBD2; v_call: TRBV10-2; j_call: TRBJ2-1; cdr3_nt: TGCGCCAGCAGTGGGACTAGCGAGAATGAGCAGTTCTTC; cdr3_aa: CASSGTSENEQFF
clone_size: .; d_call: .; v_call: TRBV5-5; j_call: TRBJ1-2; cdr3_nt: TGTGCCAGCAGCTTGACGAGGGTAAACTATGGCTACACCTTC; cdr3_aa: CASSLTRVNYGYTF
clone_size: once; d_call: .; v_call: TRBV6-5; j_call: TRBJ2-1; cdr3_nt: TGTGCCAGCAGTCGTCACAATGAGCAGTTCTTC; cdr3_aa: CASSRHNEQFF
clone_size: .; d_call: TRBD2; v_call: TRBV6-5; j_call: TRBJ2-1; cdr3_nt: TGTGCCATCGGACTAGCGGGGGGTGGTGAGCAGTTCTTC; cdr3_aa: CAIGLAGGGEQFF
clone_size: .; d_call: .; v_call: TRBV25-1; j_call: TRBJ1-4; cdr3_nt: TGTGCCAGCAGTGGGTCTAAAGCAACTAATGAAAAACTGTTTTTT; cdr3_aa: CASSGSKATNEKLFF
clone_size: .; d_call: .; v_call: TRBV10-3; j_call: TRBJ1-2; cdr3_nt: TGTGCCATCAGTGAGTCTGAGGGCTACACCTTC; cdr3_aa: CAISESEGYTF
clone_size: once; d_call: .; v_call: TRBV6-6; j_call: TRBJ1-1; cdr3_nt: TGTGCCAGCAGTTACTCCCGCGGCACTGAAGCTTTCTTT; cdr3_aa: CASSYSRGTEAFF
clone_size: once; d_call: .; v_call: TRBV21-1; j_call: TRBJ2-6; cdr3_nt: TGTGCCAGCAGCACGACTGGGGAGGGTCCCTCTGGGGCCAACGTCCTGACTTTC; cdr3_aa: CASSTTGEGPSGANVLTF
clone_size: .; d_call: TRBD2; v_call: TRBV27; j_call: TRBJ2-1; cdr3_nt: TGTGCCAGCCAGACCGGGACTAGCGGGGGGAATGAGCAGTTCTTC; cdr3_aa: CASQTGTSGGNEQFF
clone_size: .; d_call: .; v_call: TRBV5-1; j_call: TRBJ2-1; cdr3_nt: TGCGCCAGCAGCTTGGAAGGTACAGGCCACTCGAATGAGCAGTTCTTC; cdr3_aa: CASSLEGTGHSNEQFF
clone_size: .; d_call: TRBD1; v_call: TRBV10-1; j_call: TRBJ1-5; cdr3_nt: TGCGCCAGCATTGGGCGAGACAGGGCCTCGGAACGGCCCCAGCATTTT; cdr3_aa: CASIGRDRASERPQHF
clone_size: .; d_call: TRBD1; v_call: TRBV9; j_call: TRBJ2-7; cdr3_nt: TGTGCCAGCAGCGTAGCCGGGACAGGGGTCTACGAGCAGTACTTC; cdr3_aa: CASSVAGTGVYEQYF
clone_size: .; d_call: TRBD2; v_call: TRBV14; j_call: TRBJ2-3; cdr3_nt: TGTGCCAGCAGCCAAGGTAGCGGGGGAATTACTGGAGATACGCAGTATTTT; cdr3_aa: CASSQGSGGITGDTQYF
clone_size: .; d_call: .; v_call: TRBV6-1; j_call: TRBJ1-2; cdr3_nt: TGTGCCAGCGGGGGTGTGGGGGCCGACTATGGCTACACCTTC; cdr3_aa: CASGGVGADYGYTF